Listed here are 18 T cell receptor beta chains from one sample, sequenced in a study of lymphopenia after photon versus proton radiotherapy. Method: immunoSEQ multiplex PCR; TCRdb's copy keeps in-frame clones and lacks some. The sample yields 20,000 to 30,000 clones, roughly 82% seen once. Specimen: peripheral blood, collected from a patient treated with proton-based radiotherapy. Every receptor here comes from a woman in her 70s with pancreatic cancer.

This clone was recorded only once. This rearrangement joins TRBV7-2 to TRBJ2-7; TRBD2 agrees at 10 bases. Trimming at V came to 4 bases and at J to 7 bases, leaving 7 bases not matched to a gene. The CDR3 totals 14 residues. Germline V gives CDR1 SGHTA, CDR2 FQGNSA. CDR3 sequence: CASSSLAGVREQYF. In nucleotides, the CDR3 is TGTGCCAGCAGCTCGCTAGCGGGAGTACGAGAGCAGTACTTC.

This chain links TRBV19 with TRBJ2-5, with a possible D match to TRBD2 (5 bases). Trimming took off 0 bases at V and 9 bases at J, with 11 bases between the two ends. This CDR3 has 13 amino acids. Per the germline V gene, CDR1 is LNHDA and CDR2 is SQIVND (reference sequence). CDR3 region: CASSIEEGMAQYF. CDR3 nucleotide sequence: TGTGCCAGTAGTATAGAAGAGGGTATGGCCCAGTACTTC.

This chain links TRBV19 with TRBJ1-1; a weak D match, TRBD1 (6 bases). This CDR3 region has 15 residues. Trimming removed 1 base at V and 4 bases at J, with 13 bases between. Germline V gives CDR1 LNHDA, CDR2 SQIVND (reference sequence). The CDR3 is CASSIVPGAGTEAFF. CDR3 nucleotides: TGTGCCAGTAGTATAGTCCCGGGGGCGGGCACTGAAGCTTTCTTT.

The V call is TRBV15, the J call TRBJ2-3; D is undetermined. V was clipped by 0 bases and J by 5 bases, with 6 bases between them. The CDR3 runs to 13 residues. In germline, CDR1 is LNHNV, CDR2 YYDKDF (reference sequence). This chain's CDR3 is CATSRDMGDTQYF. Written as DNA, the CDR3 is TGTGCCACCAGCAGAGATATGGGAGATACGCAGTATTTT. Combining the CDR3 with reference TRBV15 and TRBJ2-3 gives the whole variable domain DAMVIQNPRYQVTQFGKPVTLSCSQTLNHNVMYWYQQKSSQAPKLLFHYYDKDFNNEADTPDNFQSRRPNTSFCFLDIRSPGLGDTAMYLCATSRDMGDTQYFGPGTRLTVL.

The DNA of the CDR3 is TGTGCCAGCAGCGTGGGGGTAGCTCTTGGCTACACCTTC. As protein: CASSVGVALGYTF. The genes are TRBV25-1 and TRBJ1-2, with a tentative D call TRBD1 (5 bases). V lost 6 bases, J lost 7 bases, and 15 bases lay in between. This CDR3 comprises 13 residues. Germline assignment: CDR1 MGHDK and CDR2 SYGVNS.

The rearrangement joins TRBV2 to TRBJ2-3, with D perhaps TRBD1 (6 bases). V was clipped by 5 bases and J by 1 base, with 13 bases between them. The CDR3 runs 15 residues. The germline V gene encodes CDR1 SNHLY and CDR2 FYNNEI. CDR3 sequence reads: CASSPTTGRTDTQYF. Here the CDR3 DNA reads TGTGCCAGCAGTCCGACGACAGGCCGCACAGATACGCAGTATTTT.

V gene TRBV27 combines with J gene TRBJ2-3, with D unresolved. This CDR3 comprises 15 residues. Germline V gene lookup returns CDR1 MNHEY and CDR2 SMNVEV (reference sequence). Trimming took 6 bases from V and 0 from J, leaving 13 bases between them. CDR3 sequence reads: CASSPKIHSTDTQYF. CDR3 nucleotides: TGTGCCAGCAGCCCGAAGATCCATAGCACAGATACGCAGTATTTT.

The chain links TRBV7-9 to TRBJ1-2, with a possible D match to TRBD1 (5 bases). CDR1 is SEHNR, CDR2 FQNEAQ, per germline (reference sequence). The CDR3 length is 16 residues. V gave up 5 bases and J gave up 1 base, with 17 bases separating them. CDR3 coding DNA: TGTGCCAGCAGCCTCGTCGCGTGGGGGGTTAACTATGGCTACACCTTC. Translation gives CASSLVAWGVNYGYTF.

This clone is termed medium-sized. The chain has TRBV5-4 and TRBJ1-4; 7 nucleotides agree with TRBD1. J was trimmed by 4 bases and V by 4 bases; bases with no gene match: 7. This CDR3 has 15 amino acids. Germline assignment: CDR1 SGHNT and CDR2 YYREEE (reference sequence). CDR3 in amino acids: CASSLNRGVNEKLFF. CDR3 nucleotides: TGTGCCAGCAGCCTCAACAGGGGTGTTAATGAAAAACTGTTTTTT.

This rearrangement joins TRBV9 to TRBJ1-2, with TRBD1 matching 9 bases. Germline lookup yields CDR1 SGDLS and CDR2 YYNGEE. Trimming took 5 bases from V and 3 from J; bases not matched to a gene: 5. The CDR3 loop spans 14 amino acids. CDR3 DNA: TGTGCCAGCAGTTCCGGGACAGGGTACTATGGCTACACCTTC. Translation: CASSSGTGYYGYTF.

This clone came up a few times. V usage is TRBV6-1 and J usage is TRBJ2-7; TRBD1 matches at 7 bases. The CDR3 totals 13 residues. CDR1 and CDR2 (germline): MNHNS, SASEGT. Trimming removed 7 bases from V and 2 bases from J; junction bases left unmatched: 5. CDR3 residues: CASNPTGPYEQYF. The CDR3 nucleotides read TGTGCCAGCAATCCGACAGGGCCCTACGAGCAGTACTTC.

The CDR3 loop reads CASRLTGLFYEQYF. DNA of the CDR3: TGTGCCAGCAGGCTGACAGGTCTGTTTTACGAGCAGTACTTC. The chain couples TRBV28 to TRBJ2-7, with D maybe TRBD1 (6 bases). Germline loops: CDR1 MDHEN, CDR2 SYDVKM. Trimming left V 6 bases short and J 4 bases short, with 16 bases between. The CDR3 has 14 amino acids.

The rearrangement links TRBV6-4 to TRBJ2-2; 8 nucleotides align to TRBD1. Trimming at V came to 3 bases and at J to 7 bases, leaving 1 base not matched to a gene. The CDR3 sequence is 13 residues long. Germline V CDR1 and CDR2: MRHNA, SNTAGT. The CDR3, as DNA: TGTGCCAGCAGTGAACAGGGGGTCGGGGAGCTGTTTTTT. Translation: CASSEQGVGELFF.

The V gene is TRBV27, the J gene TRBJ2-1; 8 bases map to TRBD1. Germline V lookup: CDR1 MNHEY, CDR2 SMNVEV (reference sequence). J was trimmed by 7 bases and V by 3 bases; bases with no gene match: 11. This CDR3 has 16 residues. In DNA, the CDR3 is TGTGCCAGCAGTTTGGGTGGGGCAGGGGGCCGGAATGAGCAGTTCTTC. This sequence encodes CASSLGGAGGRNEQFF.

The chain links TRBV14 to TRBJ2-5; 8 bases map to TRBD2. This CDR3 is 16 amino acids long. The ends lost 4 bases at V and 2 bases at J; junction bases unmatched: 9. Germline V lookup: CDR1 SGHDN, CDR2 FVKESK. CDR3 coding DNA: TGTGCCAGCAGCCCCGGGGGGGCGGGGTGGCAAGAGACCCAGTACTTC. Protein: CASSPGGAGWQETQYF.

The CDR3: CASSRTETNLLGYTF. The CDR3 region has the DNA TGTGCCAGCAGCCGGACGGAGACAAACCTTTTGGGCTACACCTTC. The chain combines TRBV7-9 with TRBJ1-2; D remains ambiguous. This CDR3 region has 15 residues. In germline, CDR1 is SEHNR, CDR2 FQNEAQ (reference sequence). V was trimmed by 5 bases and J by 8 bases, leaving 21 bases between them.

This chain uses TRBV5-1 with TRBJ2-2; 8 positions agree with TRBD1. V was clipped by 0 bases and J by 3 bases; unmatched bases: 1. CDR1 and CDR2 (germline): SGHRS, YFSETQ. The CDR3 is made up of 15 amino acids. The CDR3 DNA is TGCGCCAGCAGCTTGGGACAGGGGTACACCGGGGAGCTGTTTTTT. As protein: CASSLGQGYTGELFF.

This clone was detected once. The V gene is TRBV11-3, the J gene TRBJ2-7, with 8 bases lining up with TRBD2. V was clipped by 4 bases and J by 2 bases; unmatched bases: 7. CDR1 and CDR2 from the germline V gene are SGHNT and YENEEA. The CDR3 is 15 amino acids. CDR3 protein: CASSSSSGAPYEQYF. CDR3 bases: TGTGCCAGCAGCTCAAGTAGCGGGGCCCCCTACGAGCAGTACTTC.